This T cell receptor (beta chain) originates from a study of OX40 agonist ivuxolimab in advanced cancers. On the study more broadly: The treatment was a fully human IgG2 OX40 agonist, ivuxolimab. Intravenous ivuxolimab was administered to patients every 2 weeks at 0.01 to 10 mg/kg. Subjects had a mean age of roughly 60 years, with a range of 23 to 79; 82.7% were male.

With respect to this clone: What it binds is not known.

Study conclusions and caveats: Low levels of normalized T-cell clonal expansion also appeared in some nonresponders.

Repertoires were generated with immunoSEQ multiplex PCR, while TCRdb's copy carries only in-frame clones and drops some. The table has tens of thousands of clones, 80% to 90% seen once. Trimming removed 1 base from V and 7 bases from J, with 10 bases in between. Germline V lookup: CDR1 MGHRA, CDR2 YSYEKL. CDR3 size: 13 residues. This chain links TRBV4-1 with TRBJ1-1; no clear D gene. The sequenced sample was CD4+ or CD8+ T cells sorted from blood, obtained in a trial of the OX40 agonist ivuxolimab. This receptor was identified in an adult with an advanced solid tumor such as melanoma, head and neck, liver or kidney cancer. The CDR3 sequence is CASSQAGGLEAFF. DNA of the CDR3: TGCGCCAGCAGCCAAGCAGGAGGGCTTGAAGCTTTCTTT.